This TCR beta chain was sequenced for a study of T cell responses to AZD1222 COVID-19 vaccine. Note on this clone: What it binds is unknown.

TCRdb's table, derived via immunoSEQ multiplex PCR, lists solely in-frame clones and lacks some. The repertoire holds over 110,000 clones, with just over 90% as singletons. General observations from the study: Dominant at 160-218 and 743-854, vaccine-associated CD4 TCRs also spanned spike.

Germline CDR1 is LGHNA and CDR2 is YSLEER. CDR3 length: 15 residues. The V end was cut by 0 bases, the J end by 0 bases, with 6 bases between. This sequence was found in an adult in good health. The sequenced sample was peripheral blood, obtained on day 0 of AZD1222 vaccination. The rearrangement uses TRBV4-3 and TRBJ1-5; no reliable D call. CDR3 DNA sequence: TGCGCCAGCAGCCAAGAATGGCATAGCAATCAGCCCCAGCATTTT. This translates into CASSQEWHSNQPQHF.